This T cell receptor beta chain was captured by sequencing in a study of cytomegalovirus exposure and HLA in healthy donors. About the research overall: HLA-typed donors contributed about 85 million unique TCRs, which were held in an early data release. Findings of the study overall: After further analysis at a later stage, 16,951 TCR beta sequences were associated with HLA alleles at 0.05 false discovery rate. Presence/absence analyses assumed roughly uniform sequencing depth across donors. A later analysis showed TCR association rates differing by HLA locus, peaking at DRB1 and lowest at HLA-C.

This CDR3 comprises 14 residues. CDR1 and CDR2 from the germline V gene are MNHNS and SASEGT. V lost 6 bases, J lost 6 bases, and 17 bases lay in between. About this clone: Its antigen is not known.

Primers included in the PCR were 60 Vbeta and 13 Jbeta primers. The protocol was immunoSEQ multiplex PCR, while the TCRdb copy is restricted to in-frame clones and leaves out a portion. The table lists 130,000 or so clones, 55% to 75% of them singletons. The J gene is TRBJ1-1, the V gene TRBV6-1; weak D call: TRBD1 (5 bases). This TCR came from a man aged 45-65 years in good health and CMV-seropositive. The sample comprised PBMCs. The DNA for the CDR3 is TGTGCCAGCAGGGTGGGACTGTTAGGCCCTGAAGCTTTCTTT. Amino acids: CASRVGLLGPEAFF.